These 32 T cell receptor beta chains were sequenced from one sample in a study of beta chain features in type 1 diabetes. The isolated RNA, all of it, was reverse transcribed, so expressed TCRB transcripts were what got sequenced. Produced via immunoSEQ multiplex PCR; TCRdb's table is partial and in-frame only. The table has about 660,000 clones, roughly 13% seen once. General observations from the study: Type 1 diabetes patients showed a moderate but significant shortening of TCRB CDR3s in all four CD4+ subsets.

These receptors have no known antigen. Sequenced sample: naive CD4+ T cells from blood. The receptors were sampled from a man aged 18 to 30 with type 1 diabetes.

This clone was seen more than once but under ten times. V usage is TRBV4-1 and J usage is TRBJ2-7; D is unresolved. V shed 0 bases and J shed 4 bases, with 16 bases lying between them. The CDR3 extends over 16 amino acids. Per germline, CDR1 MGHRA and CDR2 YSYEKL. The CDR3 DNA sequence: TGCGCCAGCAGCCAAGATCCATCTGCCAGTGCTTACGAGCAGTACTTC. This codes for CASSQDPSASAYEQYF.

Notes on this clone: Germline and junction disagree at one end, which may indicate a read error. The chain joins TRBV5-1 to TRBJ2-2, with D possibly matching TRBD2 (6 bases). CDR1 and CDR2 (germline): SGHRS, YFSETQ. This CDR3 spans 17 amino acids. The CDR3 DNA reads TGCGCCAGCAGATTGGGGCAGGGACTTTCGAACACCGGGGAGCTGTTTTTT. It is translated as CASRLGQGLSNTGELFF.

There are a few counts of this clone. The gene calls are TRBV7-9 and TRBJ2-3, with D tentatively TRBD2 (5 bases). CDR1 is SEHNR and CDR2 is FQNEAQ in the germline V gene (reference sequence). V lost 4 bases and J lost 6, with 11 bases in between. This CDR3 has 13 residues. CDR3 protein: CASSSQSGDTQYF. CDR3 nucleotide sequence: TGTGCCAGCAGCTCCCAATCGGGGGATACGCAGTATTTT.

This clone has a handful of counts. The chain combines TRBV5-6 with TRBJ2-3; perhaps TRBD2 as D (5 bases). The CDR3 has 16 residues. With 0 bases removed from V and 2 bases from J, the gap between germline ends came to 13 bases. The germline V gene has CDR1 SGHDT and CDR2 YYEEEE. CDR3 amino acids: CASSLVVSGITDTQYF. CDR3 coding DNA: TGTGCCAGCAGCTTGGTGGTTTCCGGGATCACAGATACGCAGTATTTT.

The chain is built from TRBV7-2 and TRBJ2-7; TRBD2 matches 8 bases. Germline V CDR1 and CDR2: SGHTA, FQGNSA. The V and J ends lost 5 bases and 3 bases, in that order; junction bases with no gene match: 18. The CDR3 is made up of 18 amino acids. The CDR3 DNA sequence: TGTGCCAGCAGCCCCCACGCGGGGGGCGGGAGGAACCACTACGAGCAGTACTTC. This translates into CASSPHAGGGRNHYEQYF.

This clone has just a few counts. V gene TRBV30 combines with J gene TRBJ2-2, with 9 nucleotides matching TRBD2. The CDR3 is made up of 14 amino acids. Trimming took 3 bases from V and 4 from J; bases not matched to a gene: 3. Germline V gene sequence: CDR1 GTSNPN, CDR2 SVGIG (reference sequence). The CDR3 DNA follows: TGTGCCTGGAGGCTTAGCGGGAGCACCGGGGAGCTGTTTTTT. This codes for CAWRLSGSTGELFF.

For the CDR3, the DNA is TGTGCCAGCAGCTTGGTCGGACCAGAGGAGACCCAGTACTTC. Its translation: CASSLVGPEETQYF. V is TRBV5-6 and J is TRBJ2-5; D remains ambiguous. CDR3 length equals 14 residues. The germline V gene encodes CDR1 SGHDT and CDR2 YYEEEE. Trimming removed 0 bases at V and 5 bases at J, with 11 bases between.

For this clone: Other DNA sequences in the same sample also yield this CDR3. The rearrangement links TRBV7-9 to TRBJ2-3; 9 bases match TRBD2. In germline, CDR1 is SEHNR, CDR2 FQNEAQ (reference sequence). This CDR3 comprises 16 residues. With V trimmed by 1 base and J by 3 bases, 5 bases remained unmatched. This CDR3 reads CASSLGLADRTDTQYF. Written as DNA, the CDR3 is TGTGCCAGCAGCTTAGGACTAGCGGATCGTACAGATACGCAGTATTTT.

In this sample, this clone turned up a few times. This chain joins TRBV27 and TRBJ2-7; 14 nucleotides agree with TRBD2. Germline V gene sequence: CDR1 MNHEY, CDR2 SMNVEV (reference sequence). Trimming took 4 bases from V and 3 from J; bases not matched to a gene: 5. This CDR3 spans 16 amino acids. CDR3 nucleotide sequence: TGTGCCAGCAGTTCCGGACTAGCGGGAGGTAGCTACGAGCAGTACTTC. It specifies CASSSGLAGGSYEQYF.

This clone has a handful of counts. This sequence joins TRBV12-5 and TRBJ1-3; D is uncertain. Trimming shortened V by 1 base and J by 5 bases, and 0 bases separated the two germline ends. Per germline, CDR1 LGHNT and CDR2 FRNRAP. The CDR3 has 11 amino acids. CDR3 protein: CASGLGNTIYF. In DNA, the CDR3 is TGTGCTAGTGGTTTGGGAAACACCATATATTTT.

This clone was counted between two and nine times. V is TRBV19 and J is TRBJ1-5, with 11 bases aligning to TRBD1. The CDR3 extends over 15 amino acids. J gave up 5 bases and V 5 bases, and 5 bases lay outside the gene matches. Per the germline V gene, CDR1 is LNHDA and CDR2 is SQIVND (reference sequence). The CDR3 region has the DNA TGTGCCAGTAGTCCCGGGACAGGGGGGCATCAGCCCCAGCATTTT. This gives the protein CASSPGTGGHQPQHF. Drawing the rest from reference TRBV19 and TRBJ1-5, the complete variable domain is DGGITQSPKYLFRKEGQNVTLSCEQNLNHDAMYWYRQDPGQGLRLIYYSQIVNDFQKGDIAEGYSVSREKKESFPLTVTSAQKNPTAFYLCASSPGTGGHQPQHFGDGTRLSIL.

The CDR3 sequence is CASTTGSTSYEQYF. The CDR3 DNA reads TGTGCCAGCACCACAGGGTCGACTTCCTACGAGCAGTACTTC. This sequence joins TRBV6-5 and TRBJ2-7, with D perhaps TRBD1 (6 bases). The CDR3 totals 14 residues. Trimming removed 7 bases at V and 1 base at J, with 14 bases between. Germline CDR1 is MNHEY and CDR2 is SVGAGI.

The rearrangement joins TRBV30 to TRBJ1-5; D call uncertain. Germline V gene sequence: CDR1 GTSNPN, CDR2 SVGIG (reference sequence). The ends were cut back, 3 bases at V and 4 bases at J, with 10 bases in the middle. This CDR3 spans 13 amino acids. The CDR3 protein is CAWSRRPNQPQHF. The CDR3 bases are TGTGCCTGGAGCCGGCGACCTAATCAGCCCCAGCATTTT.

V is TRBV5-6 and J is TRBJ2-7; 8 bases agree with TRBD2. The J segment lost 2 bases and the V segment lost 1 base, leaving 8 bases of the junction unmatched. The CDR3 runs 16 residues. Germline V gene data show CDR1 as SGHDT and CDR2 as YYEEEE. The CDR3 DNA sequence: TGTGCCAGCAGCTTGTTGGCCGGGAGGGCCCCCTACGAGCAGTACTTC. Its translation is CASSLLAGRAPYEQYF.

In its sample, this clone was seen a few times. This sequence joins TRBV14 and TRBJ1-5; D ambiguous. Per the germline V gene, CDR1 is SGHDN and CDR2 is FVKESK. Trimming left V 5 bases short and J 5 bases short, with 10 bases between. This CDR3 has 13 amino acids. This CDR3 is CASSSQKDQPQHF. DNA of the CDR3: TGTGCCAGCAGCTCCCAGAAGGATCAGCCCCAGCATTTT.

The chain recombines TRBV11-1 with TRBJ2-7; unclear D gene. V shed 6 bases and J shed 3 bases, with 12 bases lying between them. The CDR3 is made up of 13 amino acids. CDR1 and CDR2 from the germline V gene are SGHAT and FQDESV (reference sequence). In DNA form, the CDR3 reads TGTGCCAGCAGGGGTAAGGGATACTACGAGCAGTACTTC. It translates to CASRGKGYYEQYF.

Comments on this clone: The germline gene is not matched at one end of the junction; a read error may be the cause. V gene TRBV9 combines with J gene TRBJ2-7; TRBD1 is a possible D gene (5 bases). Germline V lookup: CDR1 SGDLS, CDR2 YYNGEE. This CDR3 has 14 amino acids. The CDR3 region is CASNVEDNSYEQYF. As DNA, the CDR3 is TGTGCCAGCAACGTAGAGGACAACTCCTACGAGCAGTACTTC.

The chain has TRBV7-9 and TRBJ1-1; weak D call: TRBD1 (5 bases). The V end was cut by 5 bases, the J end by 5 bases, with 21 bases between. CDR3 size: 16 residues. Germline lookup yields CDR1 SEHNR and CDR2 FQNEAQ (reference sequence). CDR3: CASSRGQAGSGTEAFF. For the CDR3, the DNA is TGTGCCAGCAGCCGTGGCCAGGCAGGGAGTGGAACTGAAGCTTTCTTT.

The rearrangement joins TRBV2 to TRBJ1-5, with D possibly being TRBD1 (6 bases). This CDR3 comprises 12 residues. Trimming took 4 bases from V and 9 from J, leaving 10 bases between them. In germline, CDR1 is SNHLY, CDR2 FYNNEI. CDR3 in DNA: TGTGCCAGCAGTGGGCAGGGGCGGCCCCAGCATTTT. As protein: CASSGQGRPQHF.

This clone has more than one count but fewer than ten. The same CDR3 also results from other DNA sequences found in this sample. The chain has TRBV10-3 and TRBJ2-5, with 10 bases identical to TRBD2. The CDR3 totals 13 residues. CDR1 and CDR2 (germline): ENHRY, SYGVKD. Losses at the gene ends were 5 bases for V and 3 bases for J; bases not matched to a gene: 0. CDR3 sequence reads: CAISLAGEETQYF. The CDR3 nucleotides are TGTGCCATCAGTCTAGCGGGAGAAGAGACCCAGTACTTC.

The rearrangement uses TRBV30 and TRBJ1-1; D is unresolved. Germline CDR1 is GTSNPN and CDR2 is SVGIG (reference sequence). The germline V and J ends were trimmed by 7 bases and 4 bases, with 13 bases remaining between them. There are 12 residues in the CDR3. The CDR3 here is CASKGSGTEAFF. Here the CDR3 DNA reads TGTGCCTCCAAAGGGAGCGGCACTGAAGCTTTCTTT.

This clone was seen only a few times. This CDR3 is CAWSEGVRSGNTIYF. In nucleotides, the CDR3 is TGTGCCTGGAGTGAAGGAGTCCGGTCTGGAAACACCATATATTTT. This rearrangement joins TRBV30 to TRBJ1-3; no reliable D call. Germline values: CDR1 GTSNPN, CDR2 SVGIG (reference sequence). CDR3 length: 15 amino acids. V shed 1 base and J shed 1 base, with 11 bases lying between them.

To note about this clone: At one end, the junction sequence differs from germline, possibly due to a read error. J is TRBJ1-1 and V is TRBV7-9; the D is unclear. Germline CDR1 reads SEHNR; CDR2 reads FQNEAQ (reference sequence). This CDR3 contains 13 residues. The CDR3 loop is CASSFLWLEEAIF. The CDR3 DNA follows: TGTGCCAGCAGCTTTTTATGGTTGGAAGAAGCTATCTTT.

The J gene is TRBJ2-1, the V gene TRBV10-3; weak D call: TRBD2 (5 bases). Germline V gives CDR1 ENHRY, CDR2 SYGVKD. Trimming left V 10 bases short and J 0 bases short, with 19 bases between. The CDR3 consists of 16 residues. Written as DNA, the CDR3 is TGTGCCACAGGACTTAAGCCGGGAAGCTCCTACAATGAGCAGTTCTTC. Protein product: CATGLKPGSSYNEQFF.

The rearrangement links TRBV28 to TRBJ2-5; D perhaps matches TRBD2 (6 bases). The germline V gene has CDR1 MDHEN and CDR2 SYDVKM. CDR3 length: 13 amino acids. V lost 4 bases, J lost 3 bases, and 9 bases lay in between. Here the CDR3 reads CASSYGGEETQYF. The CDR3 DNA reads TGTGCCAGCAGTTACGGCGGGGAAGAGACCCAGTACTTC.

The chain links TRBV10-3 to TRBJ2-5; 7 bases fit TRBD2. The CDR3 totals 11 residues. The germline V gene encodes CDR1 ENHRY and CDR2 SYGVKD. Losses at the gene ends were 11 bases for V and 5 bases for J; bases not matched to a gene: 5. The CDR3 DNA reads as TGTGCCGGAGGGGAGGGGGAGACCCAGTACTTC. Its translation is CAGGEGETQYF.

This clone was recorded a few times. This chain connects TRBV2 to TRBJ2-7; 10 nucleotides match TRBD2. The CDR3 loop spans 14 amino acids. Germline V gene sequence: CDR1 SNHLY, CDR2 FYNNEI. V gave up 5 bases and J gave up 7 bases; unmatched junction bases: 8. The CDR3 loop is CASSTLAGGMEQYF. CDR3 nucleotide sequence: TGTGCCAGCAGTACCTTAGCGGGGGGAATGGAGCAGTACTTC.

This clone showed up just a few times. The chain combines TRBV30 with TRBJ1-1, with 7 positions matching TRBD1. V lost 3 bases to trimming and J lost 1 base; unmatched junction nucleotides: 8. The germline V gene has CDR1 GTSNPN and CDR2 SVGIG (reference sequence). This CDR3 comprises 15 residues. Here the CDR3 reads CAWSRHGTANTEAFF. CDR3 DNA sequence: TGTGCCTGGAGCCGACACGGGACAGCGAACACTGAAGCTTTCTTT. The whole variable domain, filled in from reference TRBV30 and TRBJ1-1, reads SQTIHQWPATLVQPVGSPLSLECTVEGTSNPNLYWYRQAAGRGLQLLFYSVGIGQISSEVPQNLSASRPQDRQFILSSKKLLLSDSGFYLCAWSRHGTANTEAFFGQGTRLTVV.

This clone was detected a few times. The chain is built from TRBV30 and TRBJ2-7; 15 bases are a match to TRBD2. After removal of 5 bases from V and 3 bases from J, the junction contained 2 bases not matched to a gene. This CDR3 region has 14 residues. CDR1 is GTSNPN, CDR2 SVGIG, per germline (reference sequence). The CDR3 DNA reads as TGTGCCTGGGGGACTAGCGGGAGGATCTACGAGCAGTACTTC. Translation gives CAWGTSGRIYEQYF.

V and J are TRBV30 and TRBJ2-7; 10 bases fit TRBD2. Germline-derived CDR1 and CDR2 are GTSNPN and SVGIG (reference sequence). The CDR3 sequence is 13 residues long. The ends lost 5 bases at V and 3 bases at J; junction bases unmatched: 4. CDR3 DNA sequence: TGTGCCTGGGTACTAGCGGGGCGCTACGAGCAGTACTTC. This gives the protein CAWVLAGRYEQYF.

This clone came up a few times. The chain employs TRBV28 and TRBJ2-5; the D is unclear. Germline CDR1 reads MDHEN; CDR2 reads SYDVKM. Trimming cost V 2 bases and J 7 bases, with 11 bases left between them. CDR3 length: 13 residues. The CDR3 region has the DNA TGTGCCAGCAGTTTAGACGACTGGGTGACCCAGTACTTC. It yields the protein CASSLDDWVTQYF.

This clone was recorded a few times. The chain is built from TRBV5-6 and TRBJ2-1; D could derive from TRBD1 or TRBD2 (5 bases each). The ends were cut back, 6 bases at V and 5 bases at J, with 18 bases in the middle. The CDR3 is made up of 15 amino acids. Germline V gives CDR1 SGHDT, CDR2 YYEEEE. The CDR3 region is CASIYQGDVHNEQFF. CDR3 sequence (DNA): TGTGCCAGCATCTATCAAGGGGACGTCCACAATGAGCAGTTCTTC.